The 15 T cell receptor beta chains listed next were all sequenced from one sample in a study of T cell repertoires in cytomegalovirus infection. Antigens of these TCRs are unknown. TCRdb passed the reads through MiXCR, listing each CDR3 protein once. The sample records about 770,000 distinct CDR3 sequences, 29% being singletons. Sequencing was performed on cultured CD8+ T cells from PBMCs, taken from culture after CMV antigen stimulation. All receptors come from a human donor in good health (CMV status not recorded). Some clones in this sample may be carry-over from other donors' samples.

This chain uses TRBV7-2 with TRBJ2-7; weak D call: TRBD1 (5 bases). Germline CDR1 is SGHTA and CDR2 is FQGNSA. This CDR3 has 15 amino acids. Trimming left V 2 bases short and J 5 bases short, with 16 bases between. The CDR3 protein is CASSLNPGITNEQYF. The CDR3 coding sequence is TGTGCCAGCAGCTTAAATCCAGGGATTACCAACGAGCAGTACTTC. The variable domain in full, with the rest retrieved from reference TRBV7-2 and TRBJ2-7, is GAGVSQSPSNKVTEKGKDVELRCDPISGHTALYWYRQSLGQGLEFLIYFQGNSAPDKSGLPSDRFSAERTGGSVSTLTIQRTQQEDSAVYLCASSLNPGITNEQYFGPGTRLTVT.

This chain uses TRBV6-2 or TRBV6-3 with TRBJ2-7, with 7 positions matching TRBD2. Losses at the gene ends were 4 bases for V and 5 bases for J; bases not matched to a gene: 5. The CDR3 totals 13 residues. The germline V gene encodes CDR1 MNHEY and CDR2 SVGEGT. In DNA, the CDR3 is TGTGCCAGCAGTTGGCGGAGCGGGGACGAGCAGTACGTC. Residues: CASSWRSGDEQYV.

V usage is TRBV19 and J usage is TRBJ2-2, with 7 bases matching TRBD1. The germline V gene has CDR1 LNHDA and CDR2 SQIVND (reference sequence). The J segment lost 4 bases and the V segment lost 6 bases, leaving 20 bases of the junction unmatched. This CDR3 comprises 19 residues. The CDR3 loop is CASRPEGLEDRVFTGELFF. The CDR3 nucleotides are TGTGCCAGTAGGCCCGAGGGCCTCGAAGACAGGGTCTTCACCGGGGAGCTGTTTTTT.

The CDR3 sequence is CASSLGDPRPYEQYF. CDR3 DNA: TGTGCCAGCAGTTTAGGGGACCCCCGGCCCTACGAGCAGTACTTC. V gene TRBV12-3 or TRBV12-4 combines with J gene TRBJ2-7, with D possibly being TRBD1 or TRBD2 (5 bases each). The CDR3 extends over 15 amino acids. V was clipped by 1 base and J by 2 bases, with 12 bases between them.

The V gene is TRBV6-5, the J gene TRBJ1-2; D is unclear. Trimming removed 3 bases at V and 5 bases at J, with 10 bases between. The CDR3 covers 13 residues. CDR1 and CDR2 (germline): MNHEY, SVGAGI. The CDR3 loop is CASSYGQKYGYTF. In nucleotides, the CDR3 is TGTGCCAGCAGTTATGGGCAGAAGTATGGCTACACCTTC.

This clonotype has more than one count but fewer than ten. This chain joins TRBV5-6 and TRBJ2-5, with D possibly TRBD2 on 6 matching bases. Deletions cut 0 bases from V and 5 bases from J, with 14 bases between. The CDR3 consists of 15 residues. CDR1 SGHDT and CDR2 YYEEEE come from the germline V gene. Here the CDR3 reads CASSLGLGNRETQYF. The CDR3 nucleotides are TGTGCCAGCAGCTTGGGACTAGGGAATCGCGAGACCCAGTACTTC.

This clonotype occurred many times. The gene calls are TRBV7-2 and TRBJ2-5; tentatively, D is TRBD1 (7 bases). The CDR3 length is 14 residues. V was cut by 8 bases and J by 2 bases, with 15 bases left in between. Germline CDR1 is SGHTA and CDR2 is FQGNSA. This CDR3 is CASGGTAVQETQYF. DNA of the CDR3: TGTGCCAGCGGAGGGACAGCCGTACAAGAGACCCAGTACTTC. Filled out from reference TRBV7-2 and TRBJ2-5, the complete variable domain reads GAGVSQSPSNKVTEKGKDVELRCDPISGHTALYWYRQSLGQGLEFLIYFQGNSAPDKSGLPSDRFSAERTGGSVSTLTIQRTQQEDSAVYLCASGGTAVQETQYFGPGTRLLVL.

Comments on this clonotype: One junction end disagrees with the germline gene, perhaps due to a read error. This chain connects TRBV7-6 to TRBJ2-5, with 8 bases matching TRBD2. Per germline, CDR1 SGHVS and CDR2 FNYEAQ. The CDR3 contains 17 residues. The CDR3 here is CASSLAPGGAIRETQYF. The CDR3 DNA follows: TGTGCTAGCAGCTTAGCGCCCGGGGGGGCGATTCGAGAGACCCAGTACTTC.

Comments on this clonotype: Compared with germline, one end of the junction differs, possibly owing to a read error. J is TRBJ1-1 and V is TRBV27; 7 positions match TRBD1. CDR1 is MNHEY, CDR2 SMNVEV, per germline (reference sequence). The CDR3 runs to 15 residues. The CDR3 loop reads CASSLSKGAQTEAFF. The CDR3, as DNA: TGTGCCAGCAGTCTATCTAAGGGGGCGCAGACTGAAGCTTTCTTT.

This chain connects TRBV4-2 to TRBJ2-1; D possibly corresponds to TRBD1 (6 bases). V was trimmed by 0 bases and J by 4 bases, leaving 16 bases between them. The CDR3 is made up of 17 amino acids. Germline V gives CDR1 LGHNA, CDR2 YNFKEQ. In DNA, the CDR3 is TGTGCCAGCAGCCAAGATTTCACAGGGTATTCTTACAATGAGCAGTTCTTC. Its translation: CASSQDFTGYSYNEQFF.

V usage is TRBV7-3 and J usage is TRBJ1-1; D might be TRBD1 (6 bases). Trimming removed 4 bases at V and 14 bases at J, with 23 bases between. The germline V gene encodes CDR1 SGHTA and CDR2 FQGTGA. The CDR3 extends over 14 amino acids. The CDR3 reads CASSSAPGHPPSFF. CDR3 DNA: TGTGCCAGCAGCTCCGCGCCGGGACACCCTCCCTCCTTCTTT.

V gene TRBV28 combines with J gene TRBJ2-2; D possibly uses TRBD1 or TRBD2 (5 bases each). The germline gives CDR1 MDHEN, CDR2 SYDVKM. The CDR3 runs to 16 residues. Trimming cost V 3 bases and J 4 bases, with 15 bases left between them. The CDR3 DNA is TGTGCCAGCAGTTTTGGGACCCTCCAGGGCACCGGGGAGCTGTTTTTT. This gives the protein CASSFGTLQGTGELFF. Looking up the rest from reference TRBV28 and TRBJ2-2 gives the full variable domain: DVKVTQSSRYLVKRTGEKVFLECVQDMDHENMFWYRQDPGLGLRLIYFSYDVKMKEKGDIPEGYSVSREKKERFSLILESASTNQTSMYLCASSFGTLQGTGELFFGEGSRLTVL.

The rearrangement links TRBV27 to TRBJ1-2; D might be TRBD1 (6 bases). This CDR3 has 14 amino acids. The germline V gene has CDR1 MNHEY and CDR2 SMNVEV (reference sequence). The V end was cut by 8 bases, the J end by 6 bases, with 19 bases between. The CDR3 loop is CASGVQAPGDGYTF. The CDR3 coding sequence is TGTGCCAGCGGCGTACAAGCTCCAGGGGATGGCTACACCTTC.

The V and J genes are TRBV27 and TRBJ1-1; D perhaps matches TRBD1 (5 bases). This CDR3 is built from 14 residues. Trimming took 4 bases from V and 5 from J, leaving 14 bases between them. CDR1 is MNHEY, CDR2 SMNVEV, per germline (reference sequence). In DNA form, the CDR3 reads TGTGCCAGCAGTTCTTGGGCCGGGGGGACTGAAGCTTTCTTT. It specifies CASSSWAGGTEAFF.

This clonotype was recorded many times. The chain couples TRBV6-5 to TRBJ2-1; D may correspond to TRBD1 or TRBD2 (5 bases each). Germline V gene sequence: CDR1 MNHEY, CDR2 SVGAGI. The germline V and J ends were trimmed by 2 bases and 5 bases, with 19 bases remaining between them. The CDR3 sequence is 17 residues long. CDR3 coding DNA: TGTGCCAGCAGTTACCAGGGTGAGGGGCACCCTAACAATGAGCAGTTCTTC. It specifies CASSYQGEGHPNNEQFF.